This T cell receptor beta chain was identified in a study of blood T cells in healthy people across ages. Primers used in a second PCR of about 7 to 11 cycles were a sample-barcoded 5' primer and a J-beta primer mix. TCRdb passed the 5' RACE reads through MiXCR, listing each CDR3 protein once. Of some 800,000 distinct CDR3 sequences in the sample, around 43% were seen once. This CDR3 is 15 amino acids long. The V segment lost 5 bases and the J segment 9 bases; nucleotides outside the gene matches: 9. Germline CDR1 SNHLY, CDR2 FYNNEI. Findings and limits, study-wide: In these data, TCR beta diversity tracked strongly with naive T cell percentage. It was the long-lived donors that had more naive CD4+ cells and higher diversity than aged donors.

On this clonotype itself: Its target is not known.

The chain carries TRBV2 and TRBJ2-5; 13 bases are a match to TRBD2. The clonotype originates from a man aged 55 to 70 in good health. Sequenced material: blood. This CDR3 is CASSIGLAGAGAQYF. The CDR3 nucleotides read TGTGCCAGCAGTATAGGACTAGCGGGGGCGGGTGCCCAGTACTTC.